Detailed here is one T cell receptor (beta chain). Its cognate antigen is unknown. CDR3 length: 14 amino acids. The V and J ends lost 5 bases and 6 bases, in that order; junction bases with no gene match: 6. In germline, CDR1 is MDHEN, CDR2 SYDVKM. Both 60 Vbeta primers and 13 Jbeta primers went into the PCR. Here immunoSEQ multiplex PCR was the method, and the copy in TCRdb shows in-frame clones only, minus some. The repertoire shows approximately 52,000 clones; the top ten hold approximately 13%. The data derive from a study of cytomegalovirus exposure and HLA in healthy donors. Study results and caveats: In an earlier analysis, most TCR beta V segments were productive about 87% or about 30% of the time.

The gene calls are TRBV28 and TRBJ1-5; TRBD1 agrees at 8 bases. Sequences were obtained from PBMCs. The sequence was collected from a woman in her sixties or seventies in good health and CMV-seropositive. The CDR3 nucleotides read TGTGCCAGCAGTCTGACAGGGGAACGTCAGCCCCAGCATTTT. Amino acids: CASSLTGERQPQHF.